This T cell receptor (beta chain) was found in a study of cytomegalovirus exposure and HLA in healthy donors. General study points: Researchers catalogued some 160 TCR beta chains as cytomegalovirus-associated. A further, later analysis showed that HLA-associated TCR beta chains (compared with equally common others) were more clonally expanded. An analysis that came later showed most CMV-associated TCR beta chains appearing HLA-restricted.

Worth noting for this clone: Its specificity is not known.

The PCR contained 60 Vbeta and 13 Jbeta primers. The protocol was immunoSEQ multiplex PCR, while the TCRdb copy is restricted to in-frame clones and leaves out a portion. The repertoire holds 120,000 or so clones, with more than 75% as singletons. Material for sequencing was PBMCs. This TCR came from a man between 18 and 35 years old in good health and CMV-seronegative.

DNA for the CDR3: TGTGCCAGCAGCAAGAGGACAATAATTGAGCAGTTCTTC. Translating gives CASSKRTIIEQFF. The chain is built from TRBV5-4 and TRBJ2-1, with TRBD1 as a possible D gene (5 bases). The CDR3 covers 13 residues. Trimming pared 4 bases from V and 9 bases from J, leaving 14 bases between. Germline CDR1 SGHNT, CDR2 YYREEE (reference sequence).